The clone carrying this T cell receptor beta chain was found a few times. Its specificity is unknown. Time point noted: newly diagnosed GD, antithyroid drugs for less than 3 months. The TCR library used RNA extracted from PBMCs. The record originates from a study of regulatory T cells in long-lasting Graves disease. Findings and limits, study-wide: Whereas roughly 1,000 public clonotypes were shared by new patients, persistent patients shared more, at roughly 2,500.

Arm-PCR of CDR3 regions and iRepertoire HTBI primers were the basis on which TCR beta libraries were built. TCRdb analysed the multiplex PCR reads with MiXCR anew, one entry per CDR3 protein. The sample lists about 500,000 distinct CDR3 sequences; about 12% were seen once. V gave up 1 base and J gave up 0 bases, with 10 bases separating them. CDR3 length: 16 residues. CDR1 is MGHRA, CDR2 YSYEKL, per germline. This sample also belongs to another study, concerning T cells in Graves' hyperthyroidism and ophthalmopathy. This second study says: HTBI primers were used for first-round RT-PCR of the TCR CDR3.

The sample was peripheral blood mononuclear cells (PBMCs), taken at new diagnosis, from a patient treated with antithyroid drugs. The V call is TRBV4-1, the J call TRBJ2-4; D uncertain. The receptor comes from a woman aged 25 to 45 with Graves disease. CDR3 sequence: CASSQGVPLAKNIQYF. The CDR3 DNA sequence: TGCGCCAGCAGCCAAGGAGTCCCGTTAGCCAAAAACATTCAGTACTTC.